One T cell receptor beta chain is described in this entry. The antigen is unknown. This entry comes from a study of cytomegalovirus exposure and HLA in healthy donors. Broader study findings: Presence/absence analyses assumed roughly uniform sequencing depth across donors, which may not hold.

The PCR employed 60 Vbeta primers together with 13 Jbeta primers. Per the study methods: Unique TCR beta chains numbered about 72 million in a later analysis, with roughly 10 million shared. The protocol was immunoSEQ multiplex PCR, while the TCRdb copy is restricted to in-frame clones and leaves out a portion. V and J calls and clone size are those listed in that table; D and trimming were worked out from the DNA. Of approximately 290,000 clones listed, 75% to 85% were seen once; the top ten hold about 0.3%. The CDR3 length is 14 residues. Germline values: CDR1 MGHRA, CDR2 YSYEKL. The J segment lost 8 bases and the V segment lost 1 base, leaving 2 bases of the junction unmatched.

This clonotype was obtained from a girl aged 2 to 10 in good health and CMV-seronegative. Sequencing was carried out using PBMCs. The chain uses TRBV4-1 and TRBJ1-4, with 9 positions matching TRBD1. CDR3 nucleotides: TGCGCCAGCAGCCAAGTGGGGACAGGGGAAAAACTGTTTTTT. Protein product: CASSQVGTGEKLFF.